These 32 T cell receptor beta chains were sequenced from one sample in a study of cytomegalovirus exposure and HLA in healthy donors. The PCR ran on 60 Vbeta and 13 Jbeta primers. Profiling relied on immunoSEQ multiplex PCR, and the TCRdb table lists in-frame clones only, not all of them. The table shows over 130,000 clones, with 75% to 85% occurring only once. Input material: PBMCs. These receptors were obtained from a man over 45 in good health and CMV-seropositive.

For the CDR3, the DNA is TGTGCCATCAGTGAGGGTCTGACGGGGGATCAGCCCCAGCATTTT. Translation gives CAISEGLTGDQPQHF. This chain links TRBV10-3 with TRBJ1-5, with D tentatively TRBD1 (5 bases). The CDR3 length is 15 residues. Germline values: CDR1 ENHRY, CDR2 SYGVKD. The V end was cut by 2 bases, the J end by 5 bases, with 13 bases between.

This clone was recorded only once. CDR3 protein: CASLFFDEQFF. The CDR3 DNA reads as TGTGCCAGCCTATTTTTCGATGAGCAGTTCTTC. The chain uses TRBV25-1 and TRBJ2-1; no firm D call. This CDR3 is 11 amino acids long. V was shortened by 8 bases and J by 8 bases, with 10 bases between the two germline ends. Germline assignment: CDR1 MGHDK and CDR2 SYGVNS. Combining the CDR3 with reference TRBV25-1 and TRBJ2-1 gives the whole variable domain EADIYQTPRYLVIGTGKKITLECSQTMGHDKMYWYQQDPGMELHLIHYSYGVNSTEKGDLSSESTVSRIRTEHFPLTLESARPSHTSQYLCASLFFDEQFFGPGTRLTVL.

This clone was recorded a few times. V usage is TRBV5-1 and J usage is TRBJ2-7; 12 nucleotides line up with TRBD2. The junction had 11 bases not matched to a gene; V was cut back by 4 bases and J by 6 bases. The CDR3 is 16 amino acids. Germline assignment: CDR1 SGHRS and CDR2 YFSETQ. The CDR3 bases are TGCGCCAGCAGCCCGAAGACTAGCGGGAGCATCGGCGAGCAGTACTTC. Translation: CASSPKTSGSIGEQYF.

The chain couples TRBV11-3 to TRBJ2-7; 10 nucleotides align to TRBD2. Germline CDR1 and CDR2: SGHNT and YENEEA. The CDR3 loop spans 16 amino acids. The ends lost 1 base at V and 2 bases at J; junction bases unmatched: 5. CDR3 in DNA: TGTGCCAGCAGCTTAGCCCTAACTAGCGGGACCTACGAGCAGTACTTC. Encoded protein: CASSLALTSGTYEQYF.

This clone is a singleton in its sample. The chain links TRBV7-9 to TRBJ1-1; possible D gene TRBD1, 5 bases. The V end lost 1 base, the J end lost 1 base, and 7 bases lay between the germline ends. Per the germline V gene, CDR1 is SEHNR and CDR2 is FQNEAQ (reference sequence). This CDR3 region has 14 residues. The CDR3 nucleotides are TGTGCCAGCAGCTTAGTGGGGGGGAACACTGAAGCTTTCTTT. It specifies CASSLVGGNTEAFF.

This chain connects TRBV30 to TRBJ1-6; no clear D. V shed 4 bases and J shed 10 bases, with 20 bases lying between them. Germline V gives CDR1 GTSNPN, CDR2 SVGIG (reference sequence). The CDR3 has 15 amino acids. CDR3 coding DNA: TGTGCCTGGAAACTCAAGTCCGGGTTCGTGTCACCCCTCCACTTT. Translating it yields CAWKLKSGFVSPLHF.

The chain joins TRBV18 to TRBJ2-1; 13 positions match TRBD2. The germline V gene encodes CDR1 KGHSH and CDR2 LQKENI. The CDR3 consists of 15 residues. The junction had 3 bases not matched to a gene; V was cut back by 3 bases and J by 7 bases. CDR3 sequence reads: CASSPGTSGKNEQFF. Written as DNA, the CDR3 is TGTGCCAGCTCACCCGGGACTAGCGGGAAAAATGAGCAGTTCTTC.

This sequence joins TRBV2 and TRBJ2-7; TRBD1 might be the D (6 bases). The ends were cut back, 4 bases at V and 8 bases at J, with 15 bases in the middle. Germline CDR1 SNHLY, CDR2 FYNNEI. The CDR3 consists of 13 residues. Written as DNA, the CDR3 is TGTGCCAGCAGTGGTAACAACAGGGATAAGCAGTACTTC. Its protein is CASSGNNRDKQYF. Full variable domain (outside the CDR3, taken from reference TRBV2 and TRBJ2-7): EPEVTQTPSHQVTQMGQEVILRCVPISNHLYFYWYRQILGQKVEFLVSFYNNEISEKSEIFDDQFSVERPDGSNFTLKIRSTKLEDSAMYFCASSGNNRDKQYFGPGTRLTVT.

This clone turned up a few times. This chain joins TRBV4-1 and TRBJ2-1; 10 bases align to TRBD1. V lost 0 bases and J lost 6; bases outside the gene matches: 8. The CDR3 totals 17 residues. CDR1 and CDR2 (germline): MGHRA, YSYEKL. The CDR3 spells CASSQDRQGARGNEQFF. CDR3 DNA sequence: TGCGCCAGCAGCCAAGACCGACAGGGGGCTCGGGGCAATGAGCAGTTCTTC.

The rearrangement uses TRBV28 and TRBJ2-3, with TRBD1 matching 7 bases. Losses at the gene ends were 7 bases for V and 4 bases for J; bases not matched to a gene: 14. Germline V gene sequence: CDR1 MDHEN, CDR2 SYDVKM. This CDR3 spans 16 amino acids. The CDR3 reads CASKSTGERGADTQYF. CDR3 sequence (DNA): TGTGCCAGCAAATCTACAGGGGAACGGGGAGCAGATACGCAGTATTTT. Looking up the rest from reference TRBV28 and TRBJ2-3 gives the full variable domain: DVKVTQSSRYLVKRTGEKVFLECVQDMDHENMFWYRQDPGLGLRLIYFSYDVKMKEKGDIPEGYSVSREKKERFSLILESASTNQTSMYLCASKSTGERGADTQYFGPGTRLTVL.

CDR3 sequence reads: CASSTAFYEQYF. DNA of the CDR3: TGTGCCAGCAGCACAGCCTTCTACGAGCAGTACTTC. The chain couples TRBV7-9 to TRBJ2-5; D gene ambiguous. The DNA end is more similar to TRBJ2-7, so the J call may be wrong. This CDR3 contains 12 residues. Per germline, CDR1 SEHNR and CDR2 FQNEAQ (reference sequence).

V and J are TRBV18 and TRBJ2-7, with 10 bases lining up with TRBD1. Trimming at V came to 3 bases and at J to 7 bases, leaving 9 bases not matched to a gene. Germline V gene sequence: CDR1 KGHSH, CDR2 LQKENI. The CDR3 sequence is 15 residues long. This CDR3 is CASSPPGTGAGEQYF. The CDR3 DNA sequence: TGTGCCAGCTCACCTCCCGGGACAGGGGCGGGTGAGCAGTACTTC.

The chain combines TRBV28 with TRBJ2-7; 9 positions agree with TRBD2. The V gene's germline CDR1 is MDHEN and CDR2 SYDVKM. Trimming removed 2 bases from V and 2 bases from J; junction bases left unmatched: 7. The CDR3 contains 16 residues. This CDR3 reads CASSLVAREGPYEQYF. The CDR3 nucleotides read TGTGCCAGCAGTTTAGTTGCGCGGGAGGGCCCCTACGAGCAGTACTTC.

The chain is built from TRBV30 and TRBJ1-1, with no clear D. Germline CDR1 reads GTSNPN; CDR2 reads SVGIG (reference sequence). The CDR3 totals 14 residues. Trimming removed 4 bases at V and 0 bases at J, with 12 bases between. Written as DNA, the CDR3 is TGTGCCTGGACCACTTACAGCTTGAACACTGAAGCTTTCTTT. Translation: CAWTTYSLNTEAFF.

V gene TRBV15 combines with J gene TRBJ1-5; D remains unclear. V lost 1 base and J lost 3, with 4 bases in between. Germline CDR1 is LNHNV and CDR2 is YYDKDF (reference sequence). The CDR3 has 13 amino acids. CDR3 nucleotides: TGTGCCACCAGCAGAGGACTCAATCAGCCCCAGCATTTT. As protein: CATSRGLNQPQHF. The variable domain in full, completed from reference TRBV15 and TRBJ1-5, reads DAMVIQNPRYQVTQFGKPVTLSCSQTLNHNVMYWYQQKSSQAPKLLFHYYDKDFNNEADTPDNFQSRRPNTSFCFLDIRSPGLGDTAMYLCATSRGLNQPQHFGDGTRLSIL.

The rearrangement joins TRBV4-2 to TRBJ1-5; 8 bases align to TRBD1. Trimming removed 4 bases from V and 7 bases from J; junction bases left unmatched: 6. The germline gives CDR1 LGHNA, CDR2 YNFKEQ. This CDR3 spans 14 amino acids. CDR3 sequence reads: CASSPGTGGQPQHF. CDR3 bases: TGTGCCAGCAGCCCTGGGACAGGAGGGCAGCCCCAGCATTTT.

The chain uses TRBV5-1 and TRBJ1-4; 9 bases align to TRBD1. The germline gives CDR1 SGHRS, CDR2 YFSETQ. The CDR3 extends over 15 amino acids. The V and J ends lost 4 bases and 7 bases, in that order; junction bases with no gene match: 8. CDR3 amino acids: CASSEGQGAPEKLFF. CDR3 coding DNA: TGCGCCAGCAGCGAGGGACAGGGTGCCCCTGAAAAACTGTTTTTT.

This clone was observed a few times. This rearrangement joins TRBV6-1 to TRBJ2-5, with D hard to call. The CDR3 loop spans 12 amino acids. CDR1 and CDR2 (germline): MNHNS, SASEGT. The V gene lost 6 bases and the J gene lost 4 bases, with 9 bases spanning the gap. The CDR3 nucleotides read TGTGCCAGCAGCGCGCGCCGAGAGACCCAGTACTTC. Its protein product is CASSARRETQYF.

The CDR3 reads CSVEGTYEQFF. CDR3 DNA: TGCAGCGTTGAAGGCACATATGAGCAGTTCTTC. The J gene is TRBJ2-1, the V gene TRBV29-1; no firm D call. Trimming left V 1 base short and J 8 bases short, with 6 bases between. In germline, CDR1 is SQVTM, CDR2 ANQGSEA. The CDR3 has 11 amino acids.

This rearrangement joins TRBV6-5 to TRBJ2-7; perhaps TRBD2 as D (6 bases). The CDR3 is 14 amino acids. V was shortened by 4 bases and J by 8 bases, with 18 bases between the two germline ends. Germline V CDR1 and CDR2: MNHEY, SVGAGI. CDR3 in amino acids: CASSLEAGKVKQYF. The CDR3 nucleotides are TGTGCCAGCAGTTTGGAGGCGGGGAAAGTCAAGCAGTACTTC.

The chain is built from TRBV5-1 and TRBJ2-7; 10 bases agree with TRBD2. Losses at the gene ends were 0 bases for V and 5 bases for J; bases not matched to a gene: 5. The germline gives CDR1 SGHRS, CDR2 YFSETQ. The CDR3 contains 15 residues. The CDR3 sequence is CASSLVAGGIDEQYF. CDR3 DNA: TGCGCCAGCAGCTTGGTAGCGGGAGGAATCGACGAGCAGTACTTC.

The CDR3 loop is CASSSRTGAYEQYF. CDR3 DNA: TGTGCCAGCAGTTCCCGGACAGGGGCGTACGAGCAGTACTTC. The chain has TRBV28 and TRBJ2-7, with 9 bases identical to TRBD1. Looked up from germline, CDR1 is MDHEN and CDR2 is SYDVKM. The CDR3 is 14 amino acids. V lost 4 bases and J lost 4; bases outside the gene matches: 5.

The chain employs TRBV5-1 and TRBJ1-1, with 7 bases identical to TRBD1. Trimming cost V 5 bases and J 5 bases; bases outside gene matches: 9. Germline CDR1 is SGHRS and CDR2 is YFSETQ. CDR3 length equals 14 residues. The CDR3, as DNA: TGCGCCAGCAGTCGGACAGGCTCGGGTACTGAAGCTTTCTTT. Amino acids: CASSRTGSGTEAFF.

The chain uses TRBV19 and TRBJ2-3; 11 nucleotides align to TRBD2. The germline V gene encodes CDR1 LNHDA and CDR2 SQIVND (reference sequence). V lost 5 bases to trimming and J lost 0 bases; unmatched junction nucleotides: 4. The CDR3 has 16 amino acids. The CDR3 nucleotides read TGTGCCAGTAGTTTGACTAGCGGGACTAGCACAGATACGCAGTATTTT. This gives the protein CASSLTSGTSTDTQYF.

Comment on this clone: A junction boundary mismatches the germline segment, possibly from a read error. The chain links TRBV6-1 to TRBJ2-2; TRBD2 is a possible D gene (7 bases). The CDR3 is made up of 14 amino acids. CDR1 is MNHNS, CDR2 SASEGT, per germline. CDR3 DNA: TGTGCCAGCACCAGGGGAGGGGACACCGGGGAGCCGTTTTTT. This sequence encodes CASTRGGDTGEPFF.

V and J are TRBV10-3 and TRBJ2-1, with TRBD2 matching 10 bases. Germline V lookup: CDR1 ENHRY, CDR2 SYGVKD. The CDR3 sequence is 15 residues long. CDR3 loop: CATKLGLAGASEQFF. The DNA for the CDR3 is TGTGCAACGAAACTTGGGCTAGCGGGAGCGAGTGAGCAGTTCTTC.

CDR3 in DNA: TGTGCCAGCAGGCCCCTAGGAGGAGAGACCGGGGAGCTGTTTTTT. Translating it yields CASRPLGGETGELFF. This rearrangement joins TRBV11-2 to TRBJ2-2, with TRBD2 as a possible D gene (5 bases). V lost 6 bases and J lost 5, with 16 bases in between. The CDR3 runs 15 residues. Germline V CDR1 and CDR2: SGHAT, FQNNGV.

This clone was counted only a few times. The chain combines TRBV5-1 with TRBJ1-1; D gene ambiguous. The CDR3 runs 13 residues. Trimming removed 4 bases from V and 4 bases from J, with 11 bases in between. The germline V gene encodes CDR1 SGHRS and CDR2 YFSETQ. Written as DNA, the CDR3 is TGCGCCAGCAGCCAGGCCCCGGCCACTGAAGCTTTCTTT. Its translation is CASSQAPATEAFF.

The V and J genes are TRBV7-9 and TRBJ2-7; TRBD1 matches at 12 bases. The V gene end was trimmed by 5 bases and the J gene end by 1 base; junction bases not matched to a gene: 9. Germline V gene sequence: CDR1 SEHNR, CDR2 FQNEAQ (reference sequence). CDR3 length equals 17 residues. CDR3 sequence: CASSGRDRGLKSYEQYF. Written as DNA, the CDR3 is TGTGCCAGCAGCGGTCGGGACAGGGGGCTGAAGTCCTACGAGCAGTACTTC.

This chain's CDR3 is CASSVGQPQPQHF. CDR3 sequence (DNA): TGTGCCAGCAGTGTGGGACAGCCCCAGCCCCAGCATTTT. The chain recombines TRBV6-5 with TRBJ1-5; 7 bases agree with TRBD1. The ends lost 5 bases at V and 7 bases at J; junction bases unmatched: 5. Germline CDR1 reads MNHEY; CDR2 reads SVGAGI. This CDR3 has 13 residues.

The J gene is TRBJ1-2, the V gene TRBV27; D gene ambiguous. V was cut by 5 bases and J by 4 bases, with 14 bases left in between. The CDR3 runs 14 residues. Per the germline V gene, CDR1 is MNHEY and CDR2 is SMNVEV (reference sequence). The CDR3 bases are TGTGCCAGCAGTCCAACGGGAGAGTTCTATGGCTACACCTTC. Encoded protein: CASSPTGEFYGYTF.

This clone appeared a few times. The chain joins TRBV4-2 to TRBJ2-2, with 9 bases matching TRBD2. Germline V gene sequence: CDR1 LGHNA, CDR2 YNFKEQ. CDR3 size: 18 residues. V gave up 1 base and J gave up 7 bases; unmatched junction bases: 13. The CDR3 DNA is TGTGCCAGCAGCCAAGCCCCTGTCGCAGCGGGAGGTCACGGGGAGCTGTTTTTT. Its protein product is CASSQAPVAAGGHGELFF.